This entry lists 10 T cell receptor beta chains sequenced from one sample in a study of blood T cell repertoires in COVID-19 (dated by TCRdb to about 2020). The method behind the library was the immunoSEQ multiplex PCR assay. TCRdb retrieved this table from immuneACCESS and kept in-frame rearrangements only. Not all clones are present; in checked studies, unresolved V genes account for under half, and no reason is known for the remainder. This sample gives fewer than 350,000 clones in total; roughly nine tenths of them show up just once. The ten largest clones represent around 4.8% of the sample. The sample consisted of PBMCs or T cells enriched from blood (not recorded which). Receptors were obtained from a man aged 55 to 70 who had recovered from COVID-19.

V is TRBV7-9 and J is TRBJ2-2; possibly TRBD2 for D (6 bases). The CDR3 length is 15 residues. The germline V gene encodes CDR1 SEHNR and CDR2 FQNEAQ (reference sequence). Trimming cost V 2 bases and J 0 bases, with 7 bases left between them. The CDR3 here is CASSLTGANTGELFF. Here the CDR3 DNA reads TGTGCCAGCAGCTTAACGGGAGCGAACACCGGGGAGCTGTTTTTT.

This chain uses TRBV29-1 with TRBJ2-5, with 14 bases lining up with TRBD2. Germline assignment: CDR1 SQVTM and CDR2 ANQGSEA. Trimming took 7 bases from V and 5 from J; bases not matched to a gene: 9. The CDR3 loop spans 15 amino acids. Written as DNA, the CDR3 is TGCAGCGCCGGGACTAGCGGGAGTAGGAGGGAGACCCAGTACTTC. Its protein is CSAGTSGSRRETQYF. The full variable domain, rest sourced from reference TRBV29-1 and TRBJ2-5, is SAVISQKPSRDICQRGTSLTIQCQVDSQVTMMFWYRQQPGQSLTLIATANQGSEATYESGFVIDKFPISRPNLTFSTLTVSNMSPEDSSIYLCSAGTSGSRRETQYFGPGTRLLVL.

The genes are TRBV28 and TRBJ1-1, with 8 positions matching TRBD1. The germline gives CDR1 MDHEN, CDR2 SYDVKM. This CDR3 is built from 14 residues. V trimming: 5 bases; J trimming: 7 bases; junction bases outside the gene matches: 9. CDR3 loop: CASSQDRAYGEAFF. Written as DNA, the CDR3 is TGTGCCAGCAGTCAGGACAGGGCTTACGGTGAAGCTTTCTTT.

The chain is built from TRBV4-3 and TRBJ2-7; D possibly corresponds to TRBD1 (6 bases). The CDR3 is made up of 15 amino acids. Germline assignment: CDR1 LGHNA and CDR2 YSLEER. V was shortened by 3 bases and J by 0 bases, with 12 bases between the two germline ends. CDR3 loop: CASSHNRDLSYEQYF. The CDR3 DNA reads as TGCGCCAGCAGCCATAACAGGGATCTCTCCTACGAGCAGTACTTC.

This chain connects TRBV6-5 to TRBJ1-2; 8 bases agree with TRBD1. CDR1 MNHEY and CDR2 SVGAGI come from the germline V gene. The CDR3 extends over 15 amino acids. With V trimmed by 6 bases and J by 8 bases, 14 bases remained unmatched. CDR3: CASSPGSHRGRGYTF. The DNA for the CDR3 is TGTGCCAGCAGCCCCGGGAGTCACAGGGGGAGGGGCTACACCTTC.

V and J are TRBV19 and TRBJ2-5; D is unresolved. V gave up 3 bases and J gave up 1 base, with 9 bases separating them. The germline V gene encodes CDR1 LNHDA and CDR2 SQIVND (reference sequence). CDR3 length: 14 residues. Here the CDR3 DNA reads TGTGCCAGTAGTATTGGTCAGTCCCAAGAGACCCAGTACTTC. Translated: CASSIGQSQETQYF. The variable domain in full, with the rest retrieved from reference TRBV19 and TRBJ2-5, is DGGITQSPKYLFRKEGQNVTLSCEQNLNHDAMYWYRQDPGQGLRLIYYSQIVNDFQKGDIAEGYSVSREKKESFPLTVTSAQKNPTAFYLCASSIGQSQETQYFGPGTRLLVL.

Regarding this clone: The same CDR3 also results from other DNA sequences found in this sample. The genes are TRBV2 and TRBJ1-3, with 7 bases matching TRBD1. Germline lookup yields CDR1 SNHLY and CDR2 FYNNEI. The CDR3 extends over 15 amino acids. With 4 bases clipped from V and 0 bases from J, the junction kept 3 bases outside the gene matches. The CDR3 sequence is CASSADRASGNTIYF. In DNA form, the CDR3 reads TGTGCCAGCAGTGCCGACAGGGCCTCTGGAAACACCATATATTTT.

The chain employs TRBV28 and TRBJ1-6; 8 positions match TRBD1. Germline V gene lookup returns CDR1 MDHEN and CDR2 SYDVKM. V dropped 6 bases and J dropped 5; count of bases not matched to a gene: 9. The CDR3 sequence is 16 residues long. Here the CDR3 DNA reads TGTGCCAGCAGGGACGGTTCGGGACAGGATAATTCACCCCTCCACTTT. Translation: CASRDGSGQDNSPLHF. The full variable domain, rest sourced from reference TRBV28 and TRBJ1-6, is DVKVTQSSRYLVKRTGEKVFLECVQDMDHENMFWYRQDPGLGLRLIYFSYDVKMKEKGDIPEGYSVSREKKERFSLILESASTNQTSMYLCASRDGSGQDNSPLHFGNGTRLTVT.

This sequence joins TRBV5-5 and TRBJ1-2; D is unresolved. With 0 bases removed from V and 8 bases from J, the gap between germline ends came to 11 bases. This CDR3 has 13 amino acids. The germline V gene encodes CDR1 SGHKS and CDR2 YYEKEE (reference sequence). The CDR3 DNA follows: TGTGCCAGCAGCTTGGGAGACTTTGGAGGCTACACCTTC. Its protein product is CASSLGDFGGYTF.

The chain uses TRBV11-3 and TRBJ2-1; 7 bases are shared with TRBD2. The CDR3 contains 12 residues. The V gene end was trimmed by 5 bases and the J gene end by 9 bases; junction bases not matched to a gene: 4. CDR1 is SGHNT, CDR2 YENEEA, per germline. Here the CDR3 reads CASSKRDGEQFF. The CDR3 coding sequence is TGTGCCAGCAGCAAGCGGGATGGTGAGCAGTTCTTC.